This T cell receptor beta chain was recorded in a study of blood T cell repertoires in COVID-19. Germline trimming cut 5 bases from V and 2 bases from J; bases unmatched to any gene: 2. Looked up from germline, CDR1 is SGHRS and CDR2 is YFSETQ. CDR3 length: 13 amino acids. The repertoire was sequenced with immunoSEQ multiplex PCR; TCRdb's copy has only in-frame clones and lacks some. Among about 400,000 clones listed, 70% to 90% were seen once. The specimen sequenced was PBMCs or T cells enriched from blood (not recorded which). This TCR was sampled from a woman younger than 30 with acute COVID-19. The chain couples TRBV5-1 to TRBJ1-1; TRBD1 agrees at 8 bases. The CDR3 loop is CASRTGANTEAFF. DNA of the CDR3: TGCGCCAGCAGGACAGGGGCAAACACTGAAGCTTTCTTT.